This TCR beta chain was recorded in a study of cytomegalovirus exposure and HLA in healthy donors. Whole-study findings and limits: In a later analysis, common viral pathogens appeared linked to several of the most significant clusters. Later work found that TCR association rates differed between HLA loci; DRB1 had the most and HLA-C the fewest. CMV serostatus was the only recorded immune exposure for donors. Analyzed later, most CMV-associated TCR beta chains appeared HLA-restricted.

The PCR used 60 Vbeta and 13 Jbeta primers. The table came from immunoSEQ multiplex PCR; TCRdb's copy has only in-frame clones and leaves some out. There are approximately 120,000 clones in the sample; about 69% occur only once, and approximately 3.1% lies in the top ten. The CDR3 spans 13 residues. V was pared by 4 bases and J by 14 bases, with 7 bases of the junction left unmatched. Germline values: CDR1 MNHEY, CDR2 SVGAGI. Of note for this clone: Its matching antigen is unknown.

Sequencing input: PBMCs. This sequence originates from a man younger than 45 in good health and CMV-seronegative. This rearrangement joins TRBV6-5 to TRBJ1-6; 8 positions match TRBD1. CDR3: CASSLGQDRSLHF. The CDR3 region has the DNA TGTGCCAGCAGTTTGGGACAGGACAGATCCCTCCACTTT.